This TCR beta chain was identified in a study of blood T cell repertoires in COVID-19 (TCRdb year 2020). About the study as a whole: Samples from collaborators originated in the United States, Italy and Spain and spanned both the acute and convalescent phases of COVID-19. The samples were drawn from the first 160 participants of the ongoing ImmuneRACE study and from about 1,200 subjects provided by 6 global collaborators. The repertoires were released in a freely available public database intended as a resource for research on the immune response to SARS-CoV-2. The sample metadata nearly always contained a de-identified subject ID, COVID-19 status, age in years and sex. The prospective study material was composed of cDNA or gDNA derived from T cells, B-cell-depleted T cells, or PBMCs. Where available, HLA class I and class II types were taken from metadata supplied by the sample provider and were not determined by assay-based typing. Deeply sampled blood TCRbeta repertoires from subjects exposed to, actively infected with, or recovered from COVID-19 were included in the dataset.

The germline ends are 23 bases apart after V is trimmed by 6 bases and J by 0 bases. From its cysteine to its phenylalanine, the CDR3 spans 19 amino acids. Of all the DNA, just the CDR3 is kept, 57 bases in frame from base 1. From a lookup of the germline V gene (reference sequence), CDR1 and CDR2 are MNHEY and SMNVEV. Study-wide conclusions, independent of this receptor: How much clinical and demographic metadata was included differed by source and by participant, and the metadata was provided uncurated.

TCRbeta CDR3 regions were amplified from genomic DNA by means of the immunoSEQ Assay, a bias-controlled multiplex PCR. In the paper's pipeline: Within the assay, amplification of reference gene primers was used to estimate how many nucleated cells each sample contained. Sequence reads were collapsed and filtered to measure the absolute abundance of every unique TCRbeta CDR3 rearrangement. For each sample, productive Simpson clonality was calculated by taking the square root of Simpson's diversity index across productive rearrangements. TCRdb took this table from immuneACCESS and kept in-frame rearrangements with V and J called. Such tables lack part of the clones; where checked against another copy, unresolved V genes explain under half of the gap, and the rest is unexplained. For V, J and clone size, that table is used; D and trimming come from the DNA. Counted in this sample were approximately 250,000 clones; around 83% of them appeared once. The ten top clones hold about 1.4% of the sample.

Samples from volunteer blood donors who had recovered from COVID-19 were contributed by a second Seattle source. The collaborating institutions used their own protocols to collect whole blood in K2EDTA tubes. Collaborator samples were shipped for TCRbeta analysis as frozen whole blood, isolated PBMCs, or DNA extracted from either sample type. With respect to this clone: No antigen is known for it. Base qualities are missing; no much larger clone stands one base away.

The chain links TRBV27 with TRBJ1-4; matching of 5 bases hints at TRBD1 as the D gene. This TCR came from a woman between 40 and 55 years old who had recovered from COVID-19. The sample consisted of peripheral blood. This receptor has the CDR3 CASRKETGRIGTTNEKLFF. The sequence in DNA is TGTGCCAGCAGGAAGGAAACAGGACGAATAGGGACAACTAATGAAAAACTGTTTTTT.